This T cell receptor beta chain was captured by sequencing in a study of blood T cells in healthy people across ages. A sample-barcoded 5' primer and a J-beta primer mix were used in a second PCR of about 7 to 12 cycles. A minimum of 2.5 million CDR3-containing paired-end reads was obtained for each sample. One entry per CDR3 protein results from TCRdb running MiXCR on the 5' RACE reads. This repertoire shows under 700,000 distinct CDR3 sequences, 24% found once; its top ten account for 8.5% to 9.5%. This clonotype was counted between two and nine times. This CDR3 region has 16 residues. V was pared by 3 bases and J by 5 bases, with 9 bases of the junction left unmatched. The same sample was also used in a study of T cells of mothers and their children.

The sample comprised blood. The chain employs TRBV12-3 or TRBV12-4 and TRBJ2-3, with 9 positions matching TRBD1. The receptor's source is a boy younger than 18 in good health. In DNA, the CDR3 is TGTGCCAGCAGTTTCCGGGACAGGGAATGGAAAGATACGCAGTATTTT. It is translated as CASSFRDREWKDTQYF.